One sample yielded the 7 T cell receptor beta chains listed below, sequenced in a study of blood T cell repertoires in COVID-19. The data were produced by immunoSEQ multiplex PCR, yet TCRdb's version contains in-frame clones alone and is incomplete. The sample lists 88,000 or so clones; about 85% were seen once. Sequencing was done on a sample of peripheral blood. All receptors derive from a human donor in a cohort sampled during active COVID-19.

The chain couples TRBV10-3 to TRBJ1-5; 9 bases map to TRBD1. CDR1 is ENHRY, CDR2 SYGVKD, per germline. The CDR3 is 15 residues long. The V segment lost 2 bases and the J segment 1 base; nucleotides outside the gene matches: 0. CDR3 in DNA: TGTGCCATCAGTGAGGGGACAGGGAGCAATCAGCCCCAGCATTTT. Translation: CAISEGTGSNQPQHF.

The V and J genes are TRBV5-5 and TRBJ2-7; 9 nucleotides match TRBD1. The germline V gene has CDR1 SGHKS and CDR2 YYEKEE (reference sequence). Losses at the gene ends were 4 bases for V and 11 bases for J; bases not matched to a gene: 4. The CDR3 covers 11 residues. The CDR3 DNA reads TGTGCCAGCAGCGCTACAGGGGGCGAGTACTTC. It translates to CASSATGGEYF. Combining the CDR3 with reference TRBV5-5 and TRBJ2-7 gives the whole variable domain DAGVTQSPTHLIKTRGQQVTLRCSPISGHKSVSWYQQVLGQGPQFIFQYYEKEERGRGNFPDRFSARQFPNYSSELNVNALLLGDSALYLCASSATGGEYFGPGTRLTVT.

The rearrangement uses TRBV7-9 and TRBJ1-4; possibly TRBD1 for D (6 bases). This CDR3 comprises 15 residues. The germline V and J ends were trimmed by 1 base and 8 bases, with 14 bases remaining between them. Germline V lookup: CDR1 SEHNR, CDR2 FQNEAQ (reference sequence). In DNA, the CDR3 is TGTGCCAGCAGCTTAGGAGGGGCAGGGGAGGAAAAACTGTTTTTT. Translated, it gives CASSLGGAGEEKLFF.

The CDR3 reads CASSLGGQGMNTEAFF. The CDR3 bases are TGTGCCAGCAGCTTGGGAGGACAGGGGATGAACACTGAAGCTTTCTTT. The genes are TRBV5-4 and TRBJ1-1; 9 nucleotides agree with TRBD1. The trim removed 0 bases at V and 0 bases at J, leaving 3 bases unmatched. In germline, CDR1 is SGHNT, CDR2 YYREEE (reference sequence). There are 16 residues in the CDR3.

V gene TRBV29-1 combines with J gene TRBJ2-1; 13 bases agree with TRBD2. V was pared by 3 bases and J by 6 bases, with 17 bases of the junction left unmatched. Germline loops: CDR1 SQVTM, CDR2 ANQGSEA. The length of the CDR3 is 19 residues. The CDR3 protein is CSVDAGTGLAGAYSNEQFF. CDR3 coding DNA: TGCAGCGTTGATGCAGGGACAGGACTAGCGGGAGCCTACAGCAATGAGCAGTTCTTC.

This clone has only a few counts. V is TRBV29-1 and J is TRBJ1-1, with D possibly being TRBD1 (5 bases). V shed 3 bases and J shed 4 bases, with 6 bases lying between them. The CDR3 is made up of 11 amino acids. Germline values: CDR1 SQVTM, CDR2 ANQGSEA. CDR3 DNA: TGCAGCGTTGACGGGGGCACTGAAGCTTTCTTT. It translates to CSVDGGTEAFF.

The CDR3 here is CASSTSTSGSVAGELFF. The CDR3 DNA reads as TGCGCCAGCAGCACCTCTACTAGCGGGAGCGTCGCCGGGGAGCTGTTTTTT. The V call is TRBV5-1, the J call TRBJ2-2; 11 nucleotides agree with TRBD2. Germline V gene lookup returns CDR1 SGHRS and CDR2 YFSETQ. This CDR3 is built from 17 residues. The J segment lost 6 bases and the V segment lost 4 bases, leaving 11 bases of the junction unmatched.